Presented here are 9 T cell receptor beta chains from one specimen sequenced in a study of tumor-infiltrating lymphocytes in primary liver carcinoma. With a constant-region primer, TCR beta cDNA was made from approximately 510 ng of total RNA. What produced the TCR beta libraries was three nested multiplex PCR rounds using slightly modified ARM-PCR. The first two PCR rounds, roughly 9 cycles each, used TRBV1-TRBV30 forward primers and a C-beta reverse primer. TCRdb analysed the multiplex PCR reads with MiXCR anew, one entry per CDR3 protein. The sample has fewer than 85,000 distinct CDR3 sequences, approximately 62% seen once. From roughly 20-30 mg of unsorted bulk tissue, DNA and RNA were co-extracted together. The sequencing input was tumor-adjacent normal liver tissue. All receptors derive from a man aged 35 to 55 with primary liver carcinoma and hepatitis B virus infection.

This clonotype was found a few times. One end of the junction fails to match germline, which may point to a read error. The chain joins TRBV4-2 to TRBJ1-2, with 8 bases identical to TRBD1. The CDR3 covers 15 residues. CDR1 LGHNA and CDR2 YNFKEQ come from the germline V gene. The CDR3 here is CASNQEAGGGSGYTF. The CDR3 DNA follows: TGTGCCAGCAACCAAGAGGCAGGGGGCGGATCTGGTTACACCTTC.

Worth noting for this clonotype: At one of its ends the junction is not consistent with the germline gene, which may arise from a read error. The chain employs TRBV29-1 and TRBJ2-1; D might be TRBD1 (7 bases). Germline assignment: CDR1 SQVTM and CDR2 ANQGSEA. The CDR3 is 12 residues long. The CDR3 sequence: CSVMQGGNEQFF. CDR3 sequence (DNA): TGCAGCGTTATGCAGGGGGGAAATGAGCAGTTCTTT.

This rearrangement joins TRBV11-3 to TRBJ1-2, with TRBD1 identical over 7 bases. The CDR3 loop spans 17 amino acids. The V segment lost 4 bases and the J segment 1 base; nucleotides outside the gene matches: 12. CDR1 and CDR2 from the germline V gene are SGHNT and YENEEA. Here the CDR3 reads CASSSPTYRGINYGYTF. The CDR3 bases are TGTGCCAGCAGCTCTCCTACCTACAGGGGAATTAACTATGGCTACACCTTC. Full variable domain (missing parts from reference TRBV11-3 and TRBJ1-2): EAGVVQSPRYKIIEKKQPVAFWCNPISGHNTLYWYLQNLGQGPELLIRYENEEAVDDSQLPKDRFSAERLKGVDSTLKIQPAELGDSAVYLCASSSPTYRGINYGYTFGSGTRLTVV.

The CDR3 sequence: CASMSSGSLTYEQYF. In nucleotides, the CDR3 is TGTGCCAGCATGAGTAGCGGGAGCCTTACCTACGAGCAGTACTTC. This sequence joins TRBV6-1 and TRBJ2-7; 9 nucleotides agree with TRBD2. The V segment lost 7 bases and the J segment 2 bases; nucleotides outside the gene matches: 9. Germline V CDR1 and CDR2: MNHNS, SASEGT. CDR3 length equals 15 residues.

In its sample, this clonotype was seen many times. DNA for the CDR3: TGCGCCAGCAGTGAGTTCGGACTTAGAAGGAACGAGCAGTACTTC. Amino acid sequence: CASSEFGLRRNEQYF. The J gene is TRBJ2-7, the V gene TRBV10-1, with D possibly being TRBD2 (5 bases). CDR3 length equals 15 residues. V was trimmed by 1 base and J by 5 bases, leaving 15 bases between them. Germline V gene data show CDR1 as WNHNN and CDR2 as SYGVQD (reference sequence).

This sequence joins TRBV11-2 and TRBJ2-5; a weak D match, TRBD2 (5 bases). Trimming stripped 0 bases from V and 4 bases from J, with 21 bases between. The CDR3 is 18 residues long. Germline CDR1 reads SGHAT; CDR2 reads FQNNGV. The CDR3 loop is CASSLDSWSSRRGETQYF. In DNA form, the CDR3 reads TGTGCCAGCAGCTTAGATTCATGGTCTAGCAGGAGAGGAGAGACCCAGTACTTC.

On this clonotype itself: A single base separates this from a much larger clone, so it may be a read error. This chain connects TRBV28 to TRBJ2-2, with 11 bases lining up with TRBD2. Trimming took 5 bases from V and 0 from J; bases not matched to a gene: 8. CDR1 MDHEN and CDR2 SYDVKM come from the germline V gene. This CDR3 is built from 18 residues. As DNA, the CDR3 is TGTGCCAGCAGTCATATGGAGGGACTAGCGGCGAACACCGGGGAGCTGTTTTTT. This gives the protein CASSHMEGLAANTGELFF.

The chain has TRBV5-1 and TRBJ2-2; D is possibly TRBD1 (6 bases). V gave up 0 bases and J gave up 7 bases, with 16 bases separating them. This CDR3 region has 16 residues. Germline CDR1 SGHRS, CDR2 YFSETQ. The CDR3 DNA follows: TGCGCCAGCAGCTTGGAGGCAGGGGCGCTTATCGGGGAGCTGTTTTTT. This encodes CASSLEAGALIGELFF.

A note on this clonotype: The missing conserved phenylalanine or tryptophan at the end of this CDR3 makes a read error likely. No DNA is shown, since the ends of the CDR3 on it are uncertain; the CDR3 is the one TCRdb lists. CDR3 in amino acids: CPSSHHRGAGEMFS. The chain combines TRBV12-3 or TRBV12-4 with TRBJ2-2; the table's D call TRBD1 went unverified against the DNA. The CDR3 totals 14 residues, both ends included.